This is a list of T cell receptor beta chains from one sample in a study of beta chain features in type 1 diabetes. The data were produced by immunoSEQ multiplex PCR, yet TCRdb's version contains in-frame clones alone and is incomplete. The sample holds roughly 150,000 clones, over 55% seen once. Sequencing input: naive CD4+ T cells from blood. The receptors were gathered from a man aged 25-45 years with type 1 diabetes. Both conserved end residues are part of each CDR3. D genes are given only for firm matches. Not every row has a clone size; where given, it reads once, few, many or a size class.

d_call clone_size j_call v_call cdr3_nt cdr3_aa
NA few TRBJ2-7 TRBV28 TGTGCCAGCAGTTTTGGCGGGAACTCCTACGAGCAGTACTTC CASSFGGNSYEQYF
NA few TRBJ2-2 TRBV25-1 TGTGCCAGCAGTGAACAGAACACCGGGGAGCTGTTTTTT CASSEQNTGELFF
NA NA TRBJ2-3 TRBV4-3 TGCGCCAGCAGCCAGAGCCCCTTGCGCACAGATACGCAGTATTTT CASSQSPLRTDTQYF
TRBD1 NA TRBJ2-2 TRBV30 TGTGCCTGGAGTGCCTTCCCGGACAGGGGATTCGCCGGGGAGCTGTTTTTT CAWSAFPDRGFAGELFF
TRBD1 NA TRBJ2-5 TRBV7-2 TGTGCCAGCAGCTTAGTTGGGACAGGGGAAGAGACCCAGTACTTC CASSLVGTGEETQYF
NA NA TRBJ2-1 TRBV29-1 TGCAGCGCCAGGGAGAACTCCTACAATGAGCAGTTCTTC CSARENSYNEQFF
NA NA TRBJ2-7 TRBV29-1 TGCAGCGTTGAATCTGCAGGTCGGTACGAGCAGTACTTC CSVESAGRYEQYF
NA NA TRBJ2-1 TRBV30 TGTGCCTGGAGTCAACAAAGTGAGCAGTTCTTC CAWSQQSEQFF
NA NA TRBJ2-7 TRBV25-1 TGTGCCAGCAGTGAATCAAGGCAGGCCAGCTACGAGCAGTACTTC CASSESRQASYEQYF
NA NA TRBJ2-7 TRBV5-1 TGCGCCAGCAGCTTGGAGCACGGTACCGAGCAGTACTTC CASSLEHGTEQYF
TRBD1 NA TRBJ2-3 TRBV18 TGTGCCAGCTCACCACCGATTTGGACAGGGGCCACAGATACGCAGTATTTT CASSPPIWTGATDTQYF
TRBD1 NA TRBJ2-3 TRBV29-1 TGCAGCGTCAGGAATCCGACAGGGGCGTTCACAGATACGCAGTATTTT CSVRNPTGAFTDTQYF
TRBD1 NA TRBJ1-2 TRBV25-1 TGTGCCAGCAGTTCACGAGAGACAGGGGTGTATGGCTACACCTTC CASSSRETGVYGYTF
NA NA TRBJ2-7 TRBV28 TGTGCCAGCAGTGCCGCATGGATTCGACCCTACGAGCAGTACTTC CASSAAWIRPYEQYF